This note documents a single T cell receptor beta chain sequence. Its antigen is currently unknown. The data were obtained in a study of T cell responses to AZD1222 COVID-19 vaccine. Data came from immunoSEQ multiplex PCR; TCRdb stores just in-frame clones and leaves some out. The sample includes roughly 56,000 clones, 70% to 90% seen only once; the top ten take about 15%. Germline CDR1 and CDR2: LNHDA and SQIVND (reference sequence). This CDR3 region has 17 residues. Trimming removed 1 base from V and 2 bases from J, with 15 bases in between. Overall study findings and caveats: The study reported that nearly half of spike-specific TCRs target unmutated variant regions. Only 5 or 6 people who got AZD1222 tested seropositive at baseline. Females outnumbered males among donors, who were mostly white British; clonal diversity was possibly underestimated.

Sequencing used peripheral blood, obtained on day 0 of AZD1222 vaccination. The chain employs TRBV19 and TRBJ1-5, with D maybe TRBD1 (5 bases). This TCR was sampled from an adult in good health. The CDR3 region has the DNA TGTGCCAGTAGTATAGGGGCAGGGAGTGCGGGCAATCAGCCCCAGCATTTT. It codes for CASSIGAGSAGNQPQHF. The full variable domain, with the rest looked up from reference TRBV19 and TRBJ1-5, is DGGITQSPKYLFRKEGQNVTLSCEQNLNHDAMYWYRQDPGQGLRLIYYSQIVNDFQKGDIAEGYSVSREKKESFPLTVTSAQKNPTAFYLCASSIGAGSAGNQPQHFGDGTRLSIL.